Presented here are 20 T cell receptor beta chains from one specimen sequenced in a study of blood T cell repertoires in COVID-19. TCRdb keeps only in-frame clones here, not all; method: immunoSEQ multiplex PCR. The sample contains more than 200,000 clones, over 75% of which appear only once. Sequencing input: peripheral blood. The receptors here all came from a human donor in a cohort sampled during active COVID-19.

The rearrangement uses TRBV5-1 and TRBJ2-7; 11 bases agree with TRBD2. Germline trimming cut 0 bases from V and 2 bases from J; bases unmatched to any gene: 1. CDR3 size: 15 residues. Germline CDR1 and CDR2: SGHRS and YFSETQ. CDR3 protein: CASSLAGLAAYEQYF. The CDR3 region has the DNA TGCGCCAGCAGCTTGGCGGGACTAGCGGCCTACGAGCAGTACTTC.

This chain joins TRBV2 and TRBJ2-3; 7 bases fit TRBD2. Germline V gene sequence: CDR1 SNHLY, CDR2 FYNNEI. Losses at the gene ends were 1 base for V and 1 base for J; bases not matched to a gene: 11. The CDR3 sequence is 18 residues long. DNA of the CDR3: TGTGCCAGCAGTGAAGTTGATGATTGGGGGGGAGGCACAGATACGCAGTATTTT. This gives the protein CASSEVDDWGGGTDTQYF.

The genes are TRBV29-1 and TRBJ2-7; D perhaps matches TRBD1 (6 bases). The germline gives CDR1 SQVTM, CDR2 ANQGSEA. The CDR3 totals 12 residues. V was cut by 6 bases and J by 2 bases, with 11 bases left in between. This chain's CDR3 is CSVQGHAYEQYF. The CDR3 DNA sequence: TGCAGCGTACAGGGACATGCCTACGAGCAGTACTTC.

This clone was seen a single time. This sequence joins TRBV27 and TRBJ2-7; 7 bases are a match to TRBD2. V lost 6 bases and J lost 6; bases outside the gene matches: 14. This CDR3 has 15 amino acids. Germline CDR1 and CDR2: MNHEY and SMNVEV (reference sequence). Written as DNA, the CDR3 is TGTGCCAGCAGCCGTCCCGTGGGCGGGAGTGGCGAGCAGTACTTC. This translates into CASSRPVGGSGEQYF.

This CDR3 is CASSLASSANTGELFF. The CDR3 region has the DNA TGCGCCAGCAGCTTGGCCTCTAGCGCGAACACCGGGGAGCTGTTTTTT. The chain recombines TRBV5-1 with TRBJ2-2; tentatively, D is TRBD2 (6 bases). The CDR3 has 16 residues. The V gene's germline CDR1 is SGHRS and CDR2 YFSETQ. V dropped 0 bases and J dropped 0 bases, with 9 bases sitting between them.

CDR3 bases: TGCAGTGCTAAGCTAGAAGAGACCCAGTACTTC. This translates into CSAKLEETQYF. The chain carries TRBV20-1 and TRBJ2-5, with D unresolved. The CDR3 is made up of 11 amino acids. The germline V and J ends were trimmed by 4 bases and 3 bases, with 6 bases remaining between them. CDR1 DFQATT and CDR2 SNEGSKA come from the germline V gene (reference sequence).

V and J are TRBV30 and TRBJ1-5; a possible D gene is TRBD1 (6 bases). The V gene's germline CDR1 is GTSNPN and CDR2 SVGIG (reference sequence). V was pared by 3 bases and J by 4 bases, with 10 bases between. The CDR3 covers 13 residues. The CDR3 DNA sequence: TGTGCCTGGAGGACTACAGGGAATCAGCCCCAGCATTTT. This codes for CAWRTTGNQPQHF. Using reference TRBV30 and TRBJ1-5 for the parts outside the CDR3, the full variable domain is SQTIHQWPATLVQPVGSPLSLECTVEGTSNPNLYWYRQAAGRGLQLLFYSVGIGQISSEVPQNLSASRPQDRQFILSSKKLLLSDSGFYLCAWRTTGNQPQHFGDGTRLSIL.

The V call is TRBV23-1, the J call TRBJ2-7; 7 positions agree with TRBD2. TRBV23-1 is recorded as an ORF, its role being uncertain. This CDR3 comprises 15 residues. The trim removed 4 bases at V and 5 bases at J, leaving 11 bases unmatched. The CDR3 region is CASSRRAREANEQYF. The CDR3 DNA follows: TGCGCCAGCAGTCGCCGGGCCCGGGAGGCCAACGAGCAGTACTTC.

V and J are TRBV2 and TRBJ1-1; D gene unclear. The CDR3 covers 13 residues. CDR1 and CDR2 from the germline V gene are SNHLY and FYNNEI. V lost 6 bases, J lost 1 base, and 9 bases lay in between. The CDR3 DNA reads as TGTGCCAGCAGCAAACTCGAGAACACTGAAGCTTTCTTT. Protein: CASSKLENTEAFF. Full variable domain (outside the CDR3, taken from reference TRBV2 and TRBJ1-1): EPEVTQTPSHQVTQMGQEVILRCVPISNHLYFYWYRQILGQKVEFLVSFYNNEISEKSEIFDDQFSVERPDGSNFTLKIRSTKLEDSAMYFCASSKLENTEAFFGQGTRLTVV.

The chain combines TRBV28 with TRBJ2-1; D possibly corresponds to TRBD2 (5 bases). V was clipped by 6 bases and J by 14 bases, with 20 bases between them. The CDR3 has 13 amino acids. From germline, CDR1 is MDHEN and CDR2 SYDVKM. Here the CDR3 reads CASSLKVGRGEFF. In DNA, the CDR3 is TGTGCCAGCAGCCTTAAAGTAGGACGGGGTGAGTTCTTC.

The chain has TRBV18 and TRBJ1-5, with D unclear. Germline V CDR1 and CDR2: KGHSH, LQKENI. V lost 0 bases to trimming and J lost 2 bases, with 5 bases between them. The length of the CDR3 is 14 residues. The CDR3 here is CASSPPSGNQPQHF. In DNA, the CDR3 is TGTGCCAGCTCACCACCGTCAGGCAATCAGCCCCAGCATTTT.

The chain recombines TRBV29-1 with TRBJ1-4; 9 bases are shared with TRBD1. The CDR3 length is 14 residues. V trimming: 2 bases; J trimming: 8 bases; junction bases outside the gene matches: 6. Germline V CDR1 and CDR2: SQVTM, ANQGSEA. The CDR3 sequence is CSVEQQGAREKLFF. CDR3 DNA sequence: TGCAGCGTTGAACAACAGGGGGCAAGGGAAAAACTGTTTTTT.

V gene TRBV29-1 combines with J gene TRBJ1-1, with D uncertain. This CDR3 contains 16 residues. V was shortened by 2 bases and J by 1 base, with 17 bases between the two germline ends. Germline lookup yields CDR1 SQVTM and CDR2 ANQGSEA. The CDR3 nucleotides are TGCAGCGTTGAACCACATCGGACTCCAGAGAACACTGAAGCTTTCTTT. Translation gives CSVEPHRTPENTEAFF.

The V and J genes are TRBV28 and TRBJ2-7, with 10 bases aligning to TRBD1. There are 17 residues in the CDR3. Germline CDR1 is MDHEN and CDR2 is SYDVKM. The junction had 10 bases not matched to a gene; V was cut back by 3 bases and J by 2 bases. The CDR3 DNA is TGTGCCAGCAGTTTTGTGGGACAGGGGCTAACTCCCTACGAGCAGTACTTC. Protein: CASSFVGQGLTPYEQYF.

This CDR3 is CSAGTNTYEQYF. The DNA of the CDR3 is TGCAGCGCAGGGACAAACACCTACGAGCAGTACTTC. This chain joins TRBV29-1 and TRBJ2-7; maybe TRBD1 (6 bases). The CDR3 consists of 12 residues. Germline-derived CDR1 and CDR2 are SQVTM and ANQGSEA. The V and J ends lost 7 bases and 2 bases respectively, with 12 bases between them.

To note about this clone: Other nucleotide sequences from this sample produce the same CDR3. The V gene is TRBV9, the J gene TRBJ1-1; D is possibly TRBD1 (5 bases). From germline, CDR1 is SGDLS and CDR2 YYNGEE. V dropped 2 bases and J dropped 4 bases, with 9 bases sitting between them. There are 13 residues in the CDR3. CDR3 coding DNA: TGTGCCAGCAGCGTCGGGGGACGCACTGAAGCTTTCTTT. It specifies CASSVGGRTEAFF.

The rearrangement uses TRBV10-3 and TRBJ1-4; D might be TRBD1 (6 bases). Trimming pared 4 bases from V and 7 bases from J, leaving 19 bases between. This CDR3 is 16 amino acids long. Germline V gives CDR1 ENHRY, CDR2 SYGVKD. The CDR3 coding sequence is TGTGCCATCAGTGGGGAAGAGGGGGTTAGAGTTGAAAAACTGTTTTTT. Translating it yields CAISGEEGVRVEKLFF.

V and J are TRBV18 and TRBJ2-7; 10 bases fit TRBD2. With V trimmed by 5 bases and J by 3 bases, 13 bases remained unmatched. Germline assignment: CDR1 KGHSH and CDR2 LQKENI. CDR3 length: 17 amino acids. CDR3 coding DNA: TGTGCCAGCTCAGATCCGGCCGGGCTAGCGGGGGTCTACGAGCAGTACTTC. Translation gives CASSDPAGLAGVYEQYF.

This chain uses TRBV9 with TRBJ2-3, with 7 nucleotides matching TRBD2. V shed 2 bases, J shed 6 bases, and the junction held 12 bases outside the gene matches. CDR1 SGDLS and CDR2 YYNGEE come from the germline V gene. The length of the CDR3 is 16 residues. CDR3 in DNA: TGTGCCAGCAGCGTGGGGTTGCTAGCGGAAATGGATACGCAGTATTTT. Its protein is CASSVGLLAEMDTQYF.

This chain links TRBV27 with TRBJ2-3; TRBD2 agrees at 9 bases. From germline, CDR1 is MNHEY and CDR2 SMNVEV (reference sequence). With V trimmed by 2 bases and J by 5 bases, 11 bases remained unmatched. The CDR3 has 17 amino acids. Here the CDR3 DNA reads TGTGCCAGCAGTTTAGTGTGGGTAGCGGGAGTGCAAGATACGCAGTATTTT. Encoded protein: CASSLVWVAGVQDTQYF.